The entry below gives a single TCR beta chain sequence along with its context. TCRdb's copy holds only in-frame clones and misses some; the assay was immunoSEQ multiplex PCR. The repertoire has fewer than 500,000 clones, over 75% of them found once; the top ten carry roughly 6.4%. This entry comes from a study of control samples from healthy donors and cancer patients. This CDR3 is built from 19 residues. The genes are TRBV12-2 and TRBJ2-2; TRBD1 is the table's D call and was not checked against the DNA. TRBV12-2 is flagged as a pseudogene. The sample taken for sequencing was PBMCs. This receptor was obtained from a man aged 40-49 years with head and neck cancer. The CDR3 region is CASRLEPDRAAEATGELFF. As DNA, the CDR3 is TGTGCAAGTCGCTTAGAACCCGACAGGGCCGCGGAAGCGACCGGGGAGCTGTTTTTT.